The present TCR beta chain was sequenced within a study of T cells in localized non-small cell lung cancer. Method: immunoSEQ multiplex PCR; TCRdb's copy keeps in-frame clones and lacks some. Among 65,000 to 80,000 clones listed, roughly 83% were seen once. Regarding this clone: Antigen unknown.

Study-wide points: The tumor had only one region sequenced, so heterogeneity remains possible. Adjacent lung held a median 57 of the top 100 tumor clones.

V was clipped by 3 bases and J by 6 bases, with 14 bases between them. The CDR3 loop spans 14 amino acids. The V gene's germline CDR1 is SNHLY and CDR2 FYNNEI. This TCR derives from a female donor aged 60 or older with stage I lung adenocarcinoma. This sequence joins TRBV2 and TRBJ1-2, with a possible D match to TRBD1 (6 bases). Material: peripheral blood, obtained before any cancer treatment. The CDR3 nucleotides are TGTGCCAGCAGTGACAACAGGGTAGTAGATGGCTACACCTTC. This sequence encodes CASSDNRVVDGYTF.